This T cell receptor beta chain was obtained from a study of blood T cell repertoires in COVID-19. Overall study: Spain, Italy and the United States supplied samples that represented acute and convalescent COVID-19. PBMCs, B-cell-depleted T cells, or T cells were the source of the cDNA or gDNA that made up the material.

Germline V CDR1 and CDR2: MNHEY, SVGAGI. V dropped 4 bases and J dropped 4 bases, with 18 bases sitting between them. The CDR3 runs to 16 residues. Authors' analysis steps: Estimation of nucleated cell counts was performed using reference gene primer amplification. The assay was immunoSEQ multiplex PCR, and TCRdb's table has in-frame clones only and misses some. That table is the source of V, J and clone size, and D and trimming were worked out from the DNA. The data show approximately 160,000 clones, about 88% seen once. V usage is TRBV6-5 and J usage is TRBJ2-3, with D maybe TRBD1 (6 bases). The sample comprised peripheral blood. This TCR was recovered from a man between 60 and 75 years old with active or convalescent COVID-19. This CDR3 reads CASSSLGTLGPDTQYF. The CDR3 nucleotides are TGTGCCAGCAGTTCCCTCGGGACACTTGGGCCAGATACGCAGTATTTT.